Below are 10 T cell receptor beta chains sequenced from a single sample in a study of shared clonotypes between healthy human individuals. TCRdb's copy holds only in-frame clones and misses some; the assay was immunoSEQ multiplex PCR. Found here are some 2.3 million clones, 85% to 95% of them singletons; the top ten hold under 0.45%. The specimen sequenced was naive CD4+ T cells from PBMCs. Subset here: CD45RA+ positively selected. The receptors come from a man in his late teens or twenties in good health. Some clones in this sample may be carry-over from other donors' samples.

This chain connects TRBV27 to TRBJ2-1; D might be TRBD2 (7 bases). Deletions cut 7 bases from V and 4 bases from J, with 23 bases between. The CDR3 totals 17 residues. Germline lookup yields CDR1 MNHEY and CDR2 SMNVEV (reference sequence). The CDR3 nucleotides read TGTGCCAGCACCCTCCTGGGGGGGGCTAGCGGATACAATGAGCAGTTCTTC. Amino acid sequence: CASTLLGGASGYNEQFF.

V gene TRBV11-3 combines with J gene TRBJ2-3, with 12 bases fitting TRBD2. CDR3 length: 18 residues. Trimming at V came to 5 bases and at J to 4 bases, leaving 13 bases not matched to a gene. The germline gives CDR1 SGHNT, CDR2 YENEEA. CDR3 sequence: CASSANLAGGPGSDTQYF. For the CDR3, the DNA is TGTGCCAGCAGCGCGAATCTAGCGGGAGGGCCGGGTTCAGATACGCAGTATTTT.

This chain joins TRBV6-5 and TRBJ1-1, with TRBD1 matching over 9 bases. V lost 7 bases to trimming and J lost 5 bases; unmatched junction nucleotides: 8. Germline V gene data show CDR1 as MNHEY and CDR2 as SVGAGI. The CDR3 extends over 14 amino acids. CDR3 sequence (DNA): TGTGCCAGCAAACAGGGGGCCGGTCGAACTGAAGCTTTCTTT. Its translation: CASKQGAGRTEAFF.

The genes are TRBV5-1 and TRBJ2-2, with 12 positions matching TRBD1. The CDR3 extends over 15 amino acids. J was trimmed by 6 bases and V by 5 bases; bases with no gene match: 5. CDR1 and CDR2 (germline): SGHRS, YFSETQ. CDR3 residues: CASRGTGGEAGELFF. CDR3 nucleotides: TGCGCCAGCAGGGGGACAGGGGGCGAGGCCGGGGAGCTGTTTTTT.

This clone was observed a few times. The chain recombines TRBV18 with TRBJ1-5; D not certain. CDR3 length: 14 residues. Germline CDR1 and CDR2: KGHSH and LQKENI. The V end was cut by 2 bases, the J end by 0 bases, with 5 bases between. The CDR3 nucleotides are TGTGCCAGCTCACCATTTGGTAGCAATCAGCCCCAGCATTTT. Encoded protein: CASSPFGSNQPQHF.

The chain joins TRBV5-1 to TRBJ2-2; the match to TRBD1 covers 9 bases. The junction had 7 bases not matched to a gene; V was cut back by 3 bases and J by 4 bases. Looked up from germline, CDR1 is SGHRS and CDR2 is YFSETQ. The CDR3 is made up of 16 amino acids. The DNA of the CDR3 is TGCGCCAGCAGCTCACCTACAGGGGGCGTCACCGGGGAGCTGTTTTTT. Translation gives CASSSPTGGVTGELFF.

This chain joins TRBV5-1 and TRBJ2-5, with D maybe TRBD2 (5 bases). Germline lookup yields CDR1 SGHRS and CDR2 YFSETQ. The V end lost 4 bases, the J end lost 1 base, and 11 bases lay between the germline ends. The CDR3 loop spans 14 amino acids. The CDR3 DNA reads TGCGCCAGCAGCCCCTACAGCGGCCAAGAGACCCAGTACTTC. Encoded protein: CASSPYSGQETQYF.

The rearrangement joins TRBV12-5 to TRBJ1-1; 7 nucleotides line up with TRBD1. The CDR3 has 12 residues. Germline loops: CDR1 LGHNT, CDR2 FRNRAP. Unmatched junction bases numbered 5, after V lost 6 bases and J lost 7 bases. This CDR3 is CASGWDRFEAFF. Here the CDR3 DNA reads TGTGCTAGTGGCTGGGACAGATTTGAAGCTTTCTTT.

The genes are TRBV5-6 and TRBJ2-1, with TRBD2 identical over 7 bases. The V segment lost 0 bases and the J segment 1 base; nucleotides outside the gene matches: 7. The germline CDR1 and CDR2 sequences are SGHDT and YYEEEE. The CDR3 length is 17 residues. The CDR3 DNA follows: TGTGCCAGCAGCTTGGGACTAGCTGAAGTATCCTACAATGAGCAGTTCTTC. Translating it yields CASSLGLAEVSYNEQFF.

The CDR3 DNA follows: TGTGCCAGCAGTGACAGGCAGGGATTTTTGTATGAGCAGTTCTTC. Its translation is CASSDRQGFLYEQFF. The chain has TRBV2 and TRBJ2-1; a possible D gene is TRBD1 (5 bases). The CDR3 spans 15 residues. Trimming stripped 3 bases from V and 8 bases from J, with 17 bases between. Germline assignment: CDR1 SNHLY and CDR2 FYNNEI.